The subject of this entry is one T cell receptor beta chain. Its specificity is not known. The PCR had 60 Vbeta and 13 Jbeta primers. This table comes from immunoSEQ multiplex PCR, and its TCRdb copy is limited to in-frame clones, with some not included. The sample holds about 130,000 clones; roughly 85% are singletons and the top ten take about 6.8%. The data originate from a study of cytomegalovirus exposure and HLA in healthy donors. Study overall: Most genotyped donors, roughly 83% of more than 300, had Caucasian-associated genetic ancestry.

The CDR3 is 14 residues long. The germline V gene has CDR1 MDHEN and CDR2 SYDVKM. Trimming pared 5 bases from V and 6 bases from J, leaving 13 bases between. Points from the study as a whole: A later analysis linked a missense variant in DCLRE1C to the trimming of TCR beta V and J genes. A later analysis reportedly found fewer N-insertions in an Asian-associated ancestry cluster than the roughly 700-donor mean. Across donors, presence/absence analyses took sequencing depth to be roughly uniform.

Sequenced sample: PBMCs. J is TRBJ2-2 and V is TRBV28; tentative D call: TRBD1 (5 bases). The clonotype comes from a man between 35 and 55 years old in good health and CMV-seropositive. CDR3 in DNA: TGTGCCAGCAGTCGGTCGACAGTCCCCGGGGAGCTGTTTTTT. Amino acids: CASSRSTVPGELFF.